Following are 3 T cell receptor beta chains from one sample sequenced in a study of blood T cells in healthy people across ages. Next came a second PCR, run for roughly 6 to 11 cycles, which used a sample-barcoded 5' primer along with a J-beta primer mix. TCRdb used MiXCR to reprocess the 5' RACE reads, holding one entry per CDR3 protein. The table includes fewer than 1,000,000 distinct CDR3 sequences, under 45% detected once. Sequences were obtained from blood. The receptors here all came from a man aged 60-69 years in good health.

The table lists this clonotype with a few counts. Its ends do not fully match the called genes, so a read error is possible. The chain links TRBV7-7 to TRBJ2-7, with no clear D. The DNA end is more similar to TRBJ2-5, so the J call may be wrong. Germline lookup yields CDR1 SSHAT and CDR2 FNYEAQ (reference sequence). The CDR3 is 13 residues long. Written as DNA, the CDR3 is TGTGCTAGCAGCGTCACCTCACGTGAGACCCAGTACTTC. This gives the protein CASSVTSRETQYF.

This sequence joins TRBV6-6 and TRBJ2-7, with a possible D match to TRBD1 (5 bases). V gave up 6 bases and J gave up 3 bases, with 12 bases separating them. CDR1 and CDR2 from the germline V gene are MNHNY and SVGAGI (reference sequence). CDR3 size: 13 residues. CDR3 DNA: TGTGCCAGCAGACGTGACAGCCACTACGAGCAGTACTTC. The encoded protein is CASRRDSHYEQYF.

The chain links TRBV6-5 to TRBJ2-1; 12 bases agree with TRBD2. V lost 7 bases to trimming and J lost 8 bases; unmatched junction nucleotides: 12. In germline, CDR1 is MNHEY, CDR2 SVGAGI. This CDR3 spans 16 amino acids. Here the CDR3 DNA reads TGTGCCAGCACTTTACTAGCGGGGGGCCGGGGGTATGAGCAGTTCTTC. Translating it yields CASTLLAGGRGYEQFF.